The sequence of this TCR beta chain was determined in a study of shared clonotypes between healthy human individuals. General study results and limits: The study generally estimated greater richness for naive than memory subsets.

Investigators divided CD4+ cells into CD45RA+ naive and CD45RA-negative memory subsets. At a deep level, the assay was run. Authors' methods: ImmunoSEQ gave junction-only sequences without quality scores, so filtering differed. Assay: immunoSEQ multiplex PCR; the TCRdb copy retains only in-frame clones and omits some. V and J calls and clone size follow that table, whereas D and trimming were derived from the DNA. The data contain about 680,000 clones, 73% of them singletons. Regarding this clone: Its target is not known. Other DNA sequences in the same sample also yield this CDR3.

The TCR was taken from a woman in her thirties in good health. The sequenced sample was memory CD4+ T cells sorted from blood. The sample's subset: CD45RA-negative fraction.

The DNA for the CDR3 is TGTGCCAGCAGTTTCGGGCGATATAATTCACCCCTCCACTTT. This codes for CASSFGRYNSPLHF. V is TRBV28 and J is TRBJ1-6; no clear D gene. This CDR3 contains 14 residues. The germline V gene has CDR1 MDHEN and CDR2 SYDVKM. The germline V and J ends were trimmed by 3 bases and 4 bases, with 7 bases remaining between them.